These 5 T cell receptor beta chains were all obtained from the same sample, sequenced in a study of T-cell memory formation after mild COVID-19. MiXCR was run by TCRdb on the 5' RACE reads, yielding one entry per CDR3 protein. Of about 340,000 distinct CDR3 sequences listed, approximately 15% are singletons. The sequencing sample was made of PBMCs or a T cell subset sorted from them (not recorded which). The receptors stem from a man aged 18 to 30 who had mild COVID-19 (a few samples of this study predate the infection). Cell type and time point are not known.

A few counts support this clonotype. This sequence joins TRBV4-3 and TRBJ1-2; 9 nucleotides align to TRBD1. Germline lookup yields CDR1 LGHNA and CDR2 YSLEER. The CDR3 has 15 residues. V lost 8 bases and J lost 4; bases outside the gene matches: 11. The CDR3 is CASHQDRGNTYGYTF. The DNA of the CDR3 is TGCGCCAGCCACCAGGACAGGGGCAATACCTATGGCTACACCTTC.

This clonotype was observed a handful of times. The rearrangement links TRBV5-1 to TRBJ2-2; D is tentatively TRBD1 or TRBD2 (6 bases each). From germline, CDR1 is SGHRS and CDR2 YFSETQ. This CDR3 is built from 16 residues. V lost 0 bases, J lost 7 bases, and 16 bases lay in between. The CDR3 loop is CASSLEGGLTFGELFF. CDR3 sequence (DNA): TGCGCCAGCAGCTTGGAAGGGGGACTTACCTTCGGGGAGCTGTTTTTT.

The V gene is TRBV30, the J gene TRBJ1-1, with D unresolved. Germline V gives CDR1 GTSNPN, CDR2 SVGIG (reference sequence). The ends were cut back, 2 bases at V and 0 bases at J, with 4 bases in the middle. The CDR3 spans 12 residues. This CDR3 reads CAWSSMNTEAFF. DNA for the CDR3: TGTGCCTGGAGTAGCATGAACACTGAAGCTTTCTTT.

This clonotype was counted only a few times. The V and J genes are TRBV11-2 and TRBJ2-4, with D perhaps TRBD2 (5 bases). This CDR3 spans 15 amino acids. V gave up 0 bases and J gave up 4 bases, with 10 bases separating them. From germline, CDR1 is SGHAT and CDR2 FQNNGV. The CDR3 DNA reads as TGTGCCAGCAGCTTAGATCCGGGGTCTAAAAACATTCAGTACTTC. Protein sequence: CASSLDPGSKNIQYF.

V is TRBV6-1 and J is TRBJ2-7, with TRBD1 matching over 7 bases. This CDR3 has 15 residues. With 5 bases clipped from V and 1 base from J, the junction kept 8 bases outside the gene matches. Germline assignment: CDR1 MNHNS and CDR2 SASEGT. CDR3 protein: CASSYKGAASYEQYF. CDR3 nucleotides: TGTGCCAGCAGTTATAAGGGGGCAGCGTCCTACGAGCAGTACTTC.